The 16 T cell receptor beta chains given below trace back to one sample, sequenced in a study of tumor-infiltrating lymphocytes in localized non-small cell lung cancer. Assay used: immunoSEQ multiplex PCR; TCRdb lists only in-frame clones, some missing. The table includes about 14,000 clones, 55% to 70% detected once. Material: uninvolved lung tissue not adjacent to the tumor. The receptors come from a human donor with non-small cell lung cancer.

The chain has TRBV4-1 and TRBJ2-1, with 9 bases lining up with TRBD2. Per germline, CDR1 MGHRA and CDR2 YSYEKL. J gave up 4 bases and V 0 bases, and 10 bases lay outside the gene matches. CDR3 length: 18 residues. Written as DNA, the CDR3 is TGCGCCAGCAGCCAAGATGGAGTGGGACTAGCACTATACAATGAGCAGTTCTTC. It yields the protein CASSQDGVGLALYNEQFF.

The chain links TRBV5-1 to TRBJ2-1; 11 bases align to TRBD2. This CDR3 region has 15 residues. Looked up from germline, CDR1 is SGHRS and CDR2 is YFSETQ. V trimming: 4 bases; J trimming: 10 bases; junction bases outside the gene matches: 10. The CDR3 DNA follows: TGCGCCAGCAGCGTAGCGGGAGGGCCTGAGGGGGAGCAGTTCTTC. Protein sequence: CASSVAGGPEGEQFF.

This clone was seen a handful of times. The chain carries TRBV28 and TRBJ1-1; D is undetermined. There are 11 residues in the CDR3. The germline V and J ends were trimmed by 11 bases and 1 base, with 8 bases remaining between them. Germline CDR1 is MDHEN and CDR2 is SYDVKM. DNA of the CDR3: TGTGCCGCCCTGGGGAACACTGAAGCTTTCTTT. It is translated as CAALGNTEAFF.

A few counts support this clone. The V and J genes are TRBV28 and TRBJ1-2; D call uncertain. Trimming cost V 2 bases and J 9 bases, with 16 bases left between them. The CDR3 length is 14 residues. Germline-derived CDR1 and CDR2 are MDHEN and SYDVKM. The CDR3 here is CASSLAHFRASYTF. CDR3 nucleotides: TGTGCCAGCAGTTTAGCCCATTTTCGGGCAAGCTACACCTTC.

This clone was seen only a few times. A junction boundary mismatches the germline segment, possibly from a read error. The genes are TRBV30 and TRBJ1-1; tentatively, D is TRBD1 (6 bases). This CDR3 comprises 14 residues. CDR1 and CDR2 from the germline V gene are GTSNPN and SVGIG (reference sequence). CDR3 amino acids: CVWKARGQSTEAFF. The CDR3 nucleotides read TGTGTCTGGAAGGCGCGGGGGCAGAGCACTGAAGCTTTCTTT.

In its sample, this clone was seen a few times. The chain has TRBV10-3 and TRBJ1-2; 9 bases match TRBD1. J lost 4 bases, V lost 7 bases, and 7 bases had no gene match. Germline CDR1 and CDR2: ENHRY and SYGVKD. The length of the CDR3 is 14 residues. DNA for the CDR3: TGTGCCATCAAGCCGGGACAGGGCCTCTATGGCTACACCTTC. Translating gives CAIKPGQGLYGYTF.

A few counts support this clone. This chain connects TRBV4-1 to TRBJ1-5; no clear D. CDR1 and CDR2 (germline): MGHRA, YSYEKL. The CDR3 sequence is 16 residues long. The V end was cut by 4 bases, the J end by 0 bases, with 13 bases between. The CDR3 reads CASSPNPGNSNQPQHF. Here the CDR3 DNA reads TGCGCCAGCAGCCCTAACCCCGGCAATAGCAATCAGCCCCAGCATTTT.

The chain links TRBV5-1 to TRBJ2-7; D gene ambiguous. Germline CDR1 SGHRS, CDR2 YFSETQ. The CDR3 loop spans 14 amino acids. Trimming took 2 bases from V and 4 from J, leaving 13 bases between them. DNA for the CDR3: TGCGCCAGCAGCTTCAGCAGGAGAGAGTACGAGCAGTACTTC. Protein: CASSFSRREYEQYF.

V is TRBV19 and J is TRBJ1-1; possibly TRBD1 for D (5 bases). Trimming cost V 7 bases and J 5 bases, with 23 bases left between them. The CDR3 is 16 residues long. Germline assignment: CDR1 LNHDA and CDR2 SQIVND (reference sequence). CDR3 nucleotides: TGTGCCAGTACCCCAAGGGGTGGAGGGGACGGAACTGAAGCTTTCTTT. The encoded protein is CASTPRGGGDGTEAFF. Looking up the rest from reference TRBV19 and TRBJ1-1 gives the full variable domain: DGGITQSPKYLFRKEGQNVTLSCEQNLNHDAMYWYRQDPGQGLRLIYYSQIVNDFQKGDIAEGYSVSREKKESFPLTVTSAQKNPTAFYLCASTPRGGGDGTEAFFGQGTRLTVV.

The gene calls are TRBV6-1 and TRBJ2-7; the D gene is possibly TRBD2 (6 bases). Germline CDR1 reads MNHNS; CDR2 reads SASEGT. Trimming left V 2 bases short and J 2 bases short, with 13 bases between. This CDR3 spans 15 amino acids. DNA of the CDR3: TGTGCCAGCAGTGAAATGGCTAGCGAGACCTACGAGCAGTACTTC. As protein: CASSEMASETYEQYF.

The J gene is TRBJ2-7, the V gene TRBV28; 7 nucleotides align to TRBD2. Germline assignment: CDR1 MDHEN and CDR2 SYDVKM. There are 14 residues in the CDR3. Losses at the gene ends were 8 bases for V and 0 bases for J; bases not matched to a gene: 7. The CDR3 DNA reads as TGTGCCAGCCGGCCCGGGGGGAACTCCTACGAGCAGTACTTC. Its protein is CASRPGGNSYEQYF.

The V gene is TRBV5-4, the J gene TRBJ2-5, with D unclear. Germline V gene sequence: CDR1 SGHNT, CDR2 YYREEE (reference sequence). This CDR3 is built from 13 residues. Trimming pared 0 bases from V and 1 base from J, leaving 4 bases between. This CDR3 is CASSLVGQETQYF. The DNA of the CDR3 is TGTGCCAGCAGCTTGGTGGGCCAAGAGACCCAGTACTTC.

This clone was detected a few times. The chain has TRBV4-3 and TRBJ2-2; D is ambiguous. The V gene's germline CDR1 is LGHNA and CDR2 YSLEER. This CDR3 has 13 residues. V shed 3 bases and J shed 8 bases, with 10 bases lying between them. CDR3 sequence reads: CASSHPRLGELFF. The CDR3 coding sequence is TGCGCCAGCAGCCACCCCCGGCTTGGGGAGCTGTTTTTT.

There are a few counts of this clone. For the CDR3, the DNA is TGTGCCAGCAGAGATTGGACTAGCGGGCACACAGATACGCAGTATTTT. Translation gives CASRDWTSGHTDTQYF. The V and J genes are TRBV7-2 and TRBJ2-3, with 11 bases lining up with TRBD2. The ends lost 6 bases at V and 2 bases at J; junction bases unmatched: 7. The CDR3 runs to 16 residues. Germline-derived CDR1 and CDR2 are SGHTA and FQGNSA.

The V call is TRBV2, the J call TRBJ2-2; 9 bases map to TRBD2. The V gene's germline CDR1 is SNHLY and CDR2 FYNNEI. The junction had 5 bases not matched to a gene; V was cut back by 3 bases and J by 3 bases. The CDR3 is 16 amino acids. The CDR3 loop is CASSDPGGRDTGELFF. The CDR3 bases are TGTGCCAGCAGTGACCCCGGCGGGAGGGACACCGGGGAGCTGTTTTTT.

This clone has a handful of counts. This chain uses TRBV5-4 with TRBJ1-1, with D unresolved. The V gene lost 4 bases and the J gene lost 1 base, with 8 bases spanning the gap. CDR1 and CDR2 (germline): SGHNT, YYREEE (reference sequence). This CDR3 region has 13 residues. The CDR3 DNA sequence: TGTGCCAGCAGCACCCAGGCGAACACTGAAGCTTTCTTT. Translation gives CASSTQANTEAFF.